A single sample is the source of the 7 T cell receptor beta chains below, sequenced in a study of blood T cell repertoires in COVID-19. The data were produced by immunoSEQ multiplex PCR, yet TCRdb's version contains in-frame clones alone and is incomplete. Of 250,000 to 300,000 clones detected, approximately 85% appear once; the ten largest clones hold approximately 2%. Sequencing was performed on PBMCs or T cells enriched from blood (not recorded which). The origin of the receptors is a woman between 50 and 59 years old who had recovered from COVID-19.

The chain is built from TRBV2 and TRBJ2-5; no clear D gene. The V gene lost 1 base and the J gene lost 10 bases, with 16 bases spanning the gap. This CDR3 is 14 amino acids long. Germline V gene lookup returns CDR1 SNHLY and CDR2 FYNNEI. CDR3 DNA sequence: TGTGCCAGCAGTGAAGATCCCAGTGGTGGTATCCAGTACTTC. This encodes CASSEDPSGGIQYF. Filled out from reference TRBV2 and TRBJ2-5, the complete variable domain reads EPEVTQTPSHQVTQMGQEVILRCVPISNHLYFYWYRQILGQKVEFLVSFYNNEISEKSEIFDDQFSVERPDGSNFTLKIRSTKLEDSAMYFCASSEDPSGGIQYFGPGTRLLVL.

The V and J genes are TRBV3-1 (or the pseudogene TRBV3-2) and TRBJ2-2, with TRBD2 matching over 12 bases. The germline V gene has CDR1 LGHDT and CDR2 YNNKEL (reference sequence). There are 17 residues in the CDR3. J gave up 6 bases and V 4 bases, and 9 bases lay outside the gene matches. The CDR3 loop is CASSLLLAGGPAGELFF. The CDR3 coding sequence is TGTGCCAGCAGCCTCCTCCTAGCGGGAGGGCCAGCCGGGGAGCTGTTTTTT.

This sequence joins TRBV2 and TRBJ1-5, with 8 bases identical to TRBD1. Germline V gene sequence: CDR1 SNHLY, CDR2 FYNNEI. This CDR3 has 13 amino acids. V was clipped by 6 bases and J by 7 bases; unmatched bases: 5. DNA of the CDR3: TGTGCCAGCAGGCCAGACAGGGGCCAGCCCCAGCATTTT. Its protein is CASRPDRGQPQHF. Using reference TRBV2 and TRBJ1-5 for the parts outside the CDR3, the full variable domain is EPEVTQTPSHQVTQMGQEVILRCVPISNHLYFYWYRQILGQKVEFLVSFYNNEISEKSEIFDDQFSVERPDGSNFTLKIRSTKLEDSAMYFCASRPDRGQPQHFGDGTRLSIL.

The CDR3 spells CASSLDRGLEKLFF. DNA of the CDR3: TGTGCCAGCAGTTTAGACAGGGGGCTTGAAAAACTGTTTTTT. This chain connects TRBV2 to TRBJ1-4; 10 bases are a match to TRBD1. Germline CDR1 SNHLY, CDR2 FYNNEI. The ends lost 5 bases at V and 7 bases at J; junction bases unmatched: 4. The CDR3 is 14 residues long.

V gene TRBV5-4 combines with J gene TRBJ2-1; 9 bases agree with TRBD2. J was trimmed by 7 bases and V by 4 bases; bases with no gene match: 6. This CDR3 is built from 14 residues. Germline CDR1 and CDR2: SGHNT and YYREEE (reference sequence). This CDR3 reads CASSIAGEVNEQFF. The CDR3 nucleotides are TGTGCCAGCAGCATAGCGGGAGAGGTAAATGAGCAGTTCTTC.

This rearrangement joins TRBV5-4 to TRBJ2-1; TRBD2 matches at 10 bases. Trimming at V came to 5 bases and at J to 3 bases, leaving 11 bases not matched to a gene. This CDR3 comprises 17 residues. Looked up from germline, CDR1 is SGHNT and CDR2 is YYREEE (reference sequence). The CDR3 region is CASSLGVGTSVYNEQFF. DNA of the CDR3: TGTGCCAGCAGTCTAGGGGTCGGGACTAGCGTCTACAATGAGCAGTTCTTC.

The gene calls are TRBV19 and TRBJ1-5, with D perhaps TRBD1 (6 bases). Germline CDR1 and CDR2: LNHDA and SQIVND (reference sequence). This CDR3 is 13 amino acids long. The V gene lost 7 bases and the J gene lost 4 bases, with 11 bases spanning the gap. The CDR3 bases are TGTGCCAGTACCATGGACAGAAATCAGCCCCAGCATTTT. Amino acid sequence: CASTMDRNQPQHF.